This T cell receptor (beta chain) came from a study of beta chain features in type 1 diabetes. Regarding the study as a whole: Cells carrying high TCR expression could end up over-represented when cDNA is sequenced. Researchers could not determine here whether HLA type influences TCRB rearrangement.

This clone was observed a few times. Its antigen is unidentified. Reverse transcription of all isolated RNA meant that expressed TCRB transcripts were sequenced. The method was immunoSEQ multiplex PCR; TCRdb's version includes in-frame clones alone and lacks a portion of them. The sample carries just over 450,000 clones, roughly 31% recorded once. The V gene's germline CDR1 is SGDLS and CDR2 YYNGEE. CDR3 length: 13 amino acids. V gave up 3 bases and J gave up 8 bases, with 15 bases separating them. CD4+ naive, central memory, regulatory and stem cell-like memory cells were sorted via CD45RO/CCR7/CD25/CD127/CD95/CD27.

Sequenced material: naive CD4+ T cells from blood. This receptor was identified in a man in his late teens or twenties in good health. The genes are TRBV9 and TRBJ2-7, with D uncertain. The CDR3 DNA reads as TGTGCCAGCAGCGCGCTGGCCGAAGGAAAGCAGTACTTC. The encoded protein is CASSALAEGKQYF.